A single sample is the source of the 3 T cell receptor beta chains below, sequenced in a study of T-cell reconstitution after alpha-beta-depleted transplantation in children. Unique molecular identifiers were used in preparing the TCRbeta library. TCRdb re-called the PCR reads with MiXCR, one entry per CDR3 protein. The repertoire consists of approximately 240,000 distinct CDR3 sequences, with under 13% occurring once and the leading ten covering roughly 27%. Sequencing used PBMCs, obtained before TCRalphabeta/CD19-depleted stem cell transplant. Every receptor here comes from a child under two years old with acute myeloid leukemia, due to receive a stem cell transplant.

To note about this clonotype: A much larger clone differs from this one at a single base, so this may be a read error. This chain uses TRBV5-1 with TRBJ1-2, with D perhaps TRBD1 (5 bases). The CDR3 is 14 residues long. Germline CDR1 reads SGHRS; CDR2 reads YFSETQ. In DNA, the CDR3 is TGCGCCAGCAGCTTGCAACAGGCTAACTATGGCGACACCTTC. It codes for CASSLQQANYGDTF.

This clonotype has at least ten counts. This chain links TRBV7-9 with TRBJ2-3, with D possibly matching TRBD2 (6 bases). The V gene lost 5 bases and the J gene lost 4 bases, with 13 bases spanning the gap. The CDR3 extends over 14 amino acids. Germline CDR1 reads SEHNR; CDR2 reads FQNEAQ (reference sequence). CDR3 sequence (DNA): TGTGCCAGCAGCGAACCCAGGGAGGCAGATACGCAGTATTTT. Translation gives CASSEPREADTQYF.

This clonotype was observed at least ten times. The chain uses TRBV12-3 or TRBV12-4 and TRBJ1-1, with 9 bases lining up with TRBD1. Trimming at V came to 6 bases and at J to 12 bases, leaving 11 bases not matched to a gene. This CDR3 spans 13 amino acids. CDR3 residues: CASSRTGEERTFF. DNA of the CDR3: TGTGCCAGCAGCCGGACAGGGGAAGAGAGAACTTTCTTT.